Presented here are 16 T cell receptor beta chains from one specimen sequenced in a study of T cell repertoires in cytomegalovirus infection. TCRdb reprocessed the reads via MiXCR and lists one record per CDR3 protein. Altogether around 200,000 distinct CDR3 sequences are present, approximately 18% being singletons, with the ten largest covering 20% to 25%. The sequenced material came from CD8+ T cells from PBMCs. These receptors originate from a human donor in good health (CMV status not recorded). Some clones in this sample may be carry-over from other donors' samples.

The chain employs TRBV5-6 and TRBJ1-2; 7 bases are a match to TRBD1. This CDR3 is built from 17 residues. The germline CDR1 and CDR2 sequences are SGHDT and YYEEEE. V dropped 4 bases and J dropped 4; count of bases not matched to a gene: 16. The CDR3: CASSARGRGLEIYGYTF. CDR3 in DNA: TGTGCCAGCAGCGCAAGGGGGCGCGGCTTGGAGATCTATGGCTACACCTTC.

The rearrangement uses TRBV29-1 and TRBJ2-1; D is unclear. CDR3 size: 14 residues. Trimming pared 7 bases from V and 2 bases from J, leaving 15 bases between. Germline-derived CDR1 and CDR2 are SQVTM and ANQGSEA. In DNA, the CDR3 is TGCAGCGGAGCAGGACCTCATACCTACAATGAGCAGTTCTTC. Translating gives CSGAGPHTYNEQFF.

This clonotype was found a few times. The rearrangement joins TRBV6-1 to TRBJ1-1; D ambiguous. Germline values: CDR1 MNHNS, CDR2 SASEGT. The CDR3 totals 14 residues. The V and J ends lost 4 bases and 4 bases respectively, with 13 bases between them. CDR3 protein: CASSGTGWSTEAFF. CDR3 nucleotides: TGTGCCAGCAGTGGGACGGGATGGAGCACTGAAGCTTTCTTT.

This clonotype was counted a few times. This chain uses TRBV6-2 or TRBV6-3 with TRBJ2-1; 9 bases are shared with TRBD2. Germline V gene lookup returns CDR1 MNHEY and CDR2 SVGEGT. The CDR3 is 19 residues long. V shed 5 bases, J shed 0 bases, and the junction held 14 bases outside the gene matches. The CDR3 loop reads CASSGVKRGVQSSYNEQFF. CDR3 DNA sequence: TGTGCCAGCAGTGGCGTAAAGCGGGGGGTACAGAGCTCCTACAATGAGCAGTTCTTC.

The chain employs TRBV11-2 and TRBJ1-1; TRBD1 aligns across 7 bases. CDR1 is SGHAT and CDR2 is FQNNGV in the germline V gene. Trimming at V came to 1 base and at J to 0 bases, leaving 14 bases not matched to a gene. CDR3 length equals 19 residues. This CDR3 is CASSLAEWRDSYMNTEAFF. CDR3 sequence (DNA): TGTGCCAGCAGCTTAGCCGAATGGCGGGACAGCTACATGAACACTGAAGCTTTCTTT.

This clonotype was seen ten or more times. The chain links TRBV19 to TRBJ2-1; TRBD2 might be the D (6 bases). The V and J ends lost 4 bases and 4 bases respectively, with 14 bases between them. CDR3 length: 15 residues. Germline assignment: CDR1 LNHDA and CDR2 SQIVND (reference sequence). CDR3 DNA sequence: TGTGCCAGTAGTAAAGAGGGACTTGCATACAATGAGCAGTTCTTC. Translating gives CASSKEGLAYNEQFF.

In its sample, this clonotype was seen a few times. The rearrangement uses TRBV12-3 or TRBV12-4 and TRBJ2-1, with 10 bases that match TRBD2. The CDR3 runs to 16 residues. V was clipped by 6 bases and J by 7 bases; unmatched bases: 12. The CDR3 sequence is CASRLRAGGPSNEQFF. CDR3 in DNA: TGTGCCAGCAGGTTACGAGCGGGGGGGCCGTCAAATGAGCAGTTCTTC.

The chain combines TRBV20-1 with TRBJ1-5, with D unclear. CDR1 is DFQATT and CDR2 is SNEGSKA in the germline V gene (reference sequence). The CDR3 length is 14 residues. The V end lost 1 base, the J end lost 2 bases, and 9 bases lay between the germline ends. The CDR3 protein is CSARVGIGNQPQHF. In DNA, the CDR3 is TGCAGTGCTAGAGTAGGGATTGGCAATCAGCCCCAGCATTTT.

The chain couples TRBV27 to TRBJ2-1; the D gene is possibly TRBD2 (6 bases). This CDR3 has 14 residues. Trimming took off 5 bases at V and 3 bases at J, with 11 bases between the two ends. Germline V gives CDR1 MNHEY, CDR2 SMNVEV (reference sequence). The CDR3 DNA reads TGTGCCAGCAGTGCGGGGAACTACTACAATGAGCAGTTCTTC. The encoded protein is CASSAGNYYNEQFF.

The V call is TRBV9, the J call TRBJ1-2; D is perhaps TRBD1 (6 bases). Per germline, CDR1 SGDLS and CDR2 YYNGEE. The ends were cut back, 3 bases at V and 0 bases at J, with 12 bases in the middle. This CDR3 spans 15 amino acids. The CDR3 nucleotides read TGTGCCAGCAGCGAAGGACAGCGTTCTAACTATGGCTACACCTTC. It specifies CASSEGQRSNYGYTF.

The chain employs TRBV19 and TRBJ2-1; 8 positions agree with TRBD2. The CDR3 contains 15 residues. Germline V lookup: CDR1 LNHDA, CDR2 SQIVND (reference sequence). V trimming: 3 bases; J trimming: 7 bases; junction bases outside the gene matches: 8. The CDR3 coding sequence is TGTGCCAGTAGTATCGACGGGGGGGCTCTTAATGAGCAGTTCTTC. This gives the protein CASSIDGGALNEQFF.

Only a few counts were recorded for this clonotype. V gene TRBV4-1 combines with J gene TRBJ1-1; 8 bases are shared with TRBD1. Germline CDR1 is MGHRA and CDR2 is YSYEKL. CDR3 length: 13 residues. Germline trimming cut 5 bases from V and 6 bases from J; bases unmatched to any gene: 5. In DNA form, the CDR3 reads TGCGCCAGCAGCACAGACAGGGGTGCTGAAGCTTTCTTT. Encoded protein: CASSTDRGAEAFF.

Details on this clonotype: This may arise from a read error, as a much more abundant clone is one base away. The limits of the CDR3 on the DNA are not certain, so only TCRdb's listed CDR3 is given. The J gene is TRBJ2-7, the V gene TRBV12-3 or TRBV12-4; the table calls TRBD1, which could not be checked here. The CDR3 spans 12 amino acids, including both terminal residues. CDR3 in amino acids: CASSILGTEQYF.

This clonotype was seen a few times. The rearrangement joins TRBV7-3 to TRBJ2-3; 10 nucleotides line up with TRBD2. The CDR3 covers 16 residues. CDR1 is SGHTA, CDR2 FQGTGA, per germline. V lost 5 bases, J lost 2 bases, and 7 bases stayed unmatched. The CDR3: CASSPLAGGDTDTQYF. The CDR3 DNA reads TGTGCCAGCAGCCCATTAGCGGGGGGTGACACAGATACGCAGTATTTT.

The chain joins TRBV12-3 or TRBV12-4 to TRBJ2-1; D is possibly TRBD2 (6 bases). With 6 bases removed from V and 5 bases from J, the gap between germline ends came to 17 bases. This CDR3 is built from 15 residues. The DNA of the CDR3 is TGTGCCAGCAGAACTATTCTAGCGATCGACAATGAGCAGTTCTTC. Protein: CASRTILAIDNEQFF.

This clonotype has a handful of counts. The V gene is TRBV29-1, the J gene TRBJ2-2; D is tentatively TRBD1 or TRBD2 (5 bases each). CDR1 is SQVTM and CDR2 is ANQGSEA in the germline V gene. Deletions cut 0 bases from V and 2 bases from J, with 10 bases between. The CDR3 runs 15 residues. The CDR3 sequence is CSVEERDVNTGELFF. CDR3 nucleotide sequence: TGCAGCGTTGAAGAGAGGGACGTAAACACCGGGGAGCTGTTTTTT.